Shown below are 11 T cell receptor beta chains from a single sample sequenced in a study of PD-1 blockade in mismatch repair-deficient tumors. Sequencing used immunoSEQ multiplex PCR; TCRdb keeps in-frame clones, though not all of them. The data hold some 100,000 clones, with over 75% observed a single time. The material was peripheral blood, obtained about 36 weeks after starting pembrolizumab. The receptors shown here come from an adult with mismatch repair-deficient cancer.

This chain joins TRBV27 and TRBJ1-4, with 10 bases identical to TRBD1. The CDR3 has 15 amino acids. Germline V gene lookup returns CDR1 MNHEY and CDR2 SMNVEV (reference sequence). The V segment lost 8 bases and the J segment 7 bases; nucleotides outside the gene matches: 10. The CDR3 DNA sequence: TGTGCCAGCTCAAACCTAGGACAGGGGGGTGAAAAACTGTTTTTT. Translation: CASSNLGQGGEKLFF.

This chain connects TRBV19 to TRBJ2-7, with 8 bases lining up with TRBD2. Germline CDR1 is LNHDA and CDR2 is SQIVND (reference sequence). This CDR3 has 15 amino acids. V lost 3 bases to trimming and J lost 6 bases; unmatched junction nucleotides: 10. CDR3 in amino acids: CASSISSGSIAEQYF. The CDR3 nucleotides read TGTGCCAGTAGTATTAGCAGCGGGAGTATCGCCGAGCAGTACTTC. Based on the CDR3 plus reference TRBV19 and TRBJ2-7, the full variable domain is DGGITQSPKYLFRKEGQNVTLSCEQNLNHDAMYWYRQDPGQGLRLIYYSQIVNDFQKGDIAEGYSVSREKKESFPLTVTSAQKNPTAFYLCASSISSGSIAEQYFGPGTRLTVT.

The chain is built from TRBV27 and TRBJ2-1; 13 bases are shared with TRBD2. CDR1 is MNHEY, CDR2 SMNVEV, per germline (reference sequence). The CDR3 consists of 16 residues. Trimming cost V 6 bases and J 6 bases; bases outside gene matches: 8. CDR3 region: CASRRTSGRALNEQFF. CDR3 bases: TGTGCCAGCAGACGTACTAGCGGGAGGGCCCTCAATGAGCAGTTCTTC.

This clone was seen more than once but under ten times. The chain employs TRBV6-4 and TRBJ2-1; D is possibly TRBD1 or TRBD2 (5 bases each). Per germline, CDR1 MRHNA and CDR2 SNTAGT. The germline V and J ends were trimmed by 3 bases and 9 bases, with 9 bases remaining between them. The CDR3 is made up of 12 amino acids. CDR3 DNA sequence: TGTGCCAGCAGTGATGGGGGAGTTGAGCAGTTCTTC. Residues: CASSDGGVEQFF.

The chain is built from TRBV19 and TRBJ1-5, with D maybe TRBD1 (5 bases). From germline, CDR1 is LNHDA and CDR2 SQIVND (reference sequence). The CDR3 extends over 16 amino acids. Trimming took 3 bases from V and 0 from J, leaving 12 bases between them. Here the CDR3 reads CASSIVGQTSNQPQHF. The CDR3 DNA is TGTGCCAGTAGTATTGTCGGACAAACTAGCAATCAGCCCCAGCATTTT.

The rearrangement joins TRBV9 to TRBJ2-2; weak D call: TRBD2 (6 bases). CDR1 is SGDLS, CDR2 YYNGEE, per germline. This CDR3 has 14 residues. The V end was cut by 4 bases, the J end by 6 bases, with 13 bases between. CDR3 DNA sequence: TGTGCCAGCAGCATATCGGGAGTCCCCGGGGAGCTGTTTTTT. Amino acid sequence: CASSISGVPGELFF. Full variable domain (missing parts from reference TRBV9 and TRBJ2-2): DSGVTQTPKHLITATGQRVTLRCSPRSGDLSVYWYQQSLDQGLQFLIQYYNGEERAKGNILERFSAQQFPDLHSELNLSSLELGDSALYFCASSISGVPGELFFGEGSRLTVL.

V is TRBV9 and J is TRBJ2-2, with 11 bases aligning to TRBD2. Germline CDR1 is SGDLS and CDR2 is YYNGEE. The CDR3 is made up of 18 amino acids. After removal of 1 base from V and 3 bases from J, the junction contained 8 bases not matched to a gene. The CDR3 loop reads CASSVLAGGPSDTGELFF. Here the CDR3 DNA reads TGTGCCAGCAGCGTATTAGCGGGAGGGCCGAGTGACACCGGGGAGCTGTTTTTT.

V gene TRBV6-6 combines with J gene TRBJ1-2; D not certain. The V gene's germline CDR1 is MNHNY and CDR2 SVGAGI (reference sequence). The CDR3 runs to 12 residues. V dropped 0 bases and J dropped 4 bases, with 3 bases sitting between them. Written as DNA, the CDR3 is TGTGCCAGCAGTTACTCAGTCTATGGCTACACCTTC. This encodes CASSYSVYGYTF.

The chain employs TRBV7-9 and TRBJ2-5; 7 bases agree with TRBD2. V was pared by 4 bases and J by 4 bases, with 12 bases of the junction left unmatched. CDR1 and CDR2 from the germline V gene are SEHNR and FQNEAQ (reference sequence). The CDR3 has 16 amino acids. CDR3 nucleotide sequence: TGTGCCAGCAGCTCGTACCCACTAGCGTCAATAGAGACCCAGTACTTC. Its translation: CASSSYPLASIETQYF.

The V gene is TRBV6-5, the J gene TRBJ2-7; 10 bases fit TRBD1. V was pared by 0 bases and J by 3 bases, with 2 bases of the junction left unmatched. CDR1 MNHEY and CDR2 SVGAGI come from the germline V gene. CDR3 length: 15 residues. For the CDR3, the DNA is TGTGCCAGCAGTTACTCGACAGGGGGCGGCTACGAGCAGTACTTC. Protein sequence: CASSYSTGGGYEQYF.

The chain combines TRBV6-6 with TRBJ2-7, with 7 bases that match TRBD1. V lost 5 bases to trimming and J lost 7 bases; unmatched junction nucleotides: 14. In germline, CDR1 is MNHNY, CDR2 SVGAGI (reference sequence). The CDR3 loop spans 15 amino acids. The CDR3 region has the DNA TGTGCCAGCAGTCCTCCGGGACAGCTCTTTAGAGAGCAGTACTTC. Protein sequence: CASSPPGQLFREQYF.